Listed here are 3 T cell receptor beta chains from one sample, sequenced in a study of cytomegalovirus exposure and HLA in healthy donors (dated by TCRdb to 2016 to 2017). Library preparation was by the immunoSEQ multiplex PCR assay. A mixture of 60 forward primers for TCR Vbeta segments and 13 reverse primers for TCR Jbeta segments was used in the multiplex PCR. In its TCRdb copy, this immuneACCESS table keeps in-frame sequences only and misses some clones. Where compared with another copy, unresolved V genes explain less than half of these, and the others have no known cause. This sample lists approximately 140,000 clones; roughly 80% were detected once. 8.8% of the sample comes from the top ten. What was sequenced was PBMCs. Source of these receptors: a woman in her fifties or sixties in good health and CMV-seropositive.

This clone appeared once. This chain links TRBV28 with TRBJ2-7; tentatively, D is TRBD2 (6 bases). Between the trimmed V and J ends, which lost 6 bases and 7 bases, there was a span of 13 bases. Germline V lookup: CDR1 MDHEN, CDR2 SYDVKM. There are 12 residues in the CDR3. CDR3 residues: CASSTSRGEQYF. The CDR3 nucleotides read TGTGCCAGCAGCACCTCTCGGGGGGAGCAGTACTTC.

The chain joins TRBV4-1 to TRBJ2-3; 10 nucleotides line up with TRBD2. The germline V gene has CDR1 MGHRA and CDR2 YSYEKL. The CDR3 spans 16 residues. V lost 3 bases to trimming and J lost 4 bases; unmatched junction nucleotides: 7. This CDR3 reads CASSQQGAGGADTQYF. The CDR3 DNA sequence: TGCGCCAGCAGCCAGCAGGGAGCGGGGGGGGCAGATACGCAGTATTTT.

The chain joins TRBV16 to TRBJ1-1, with D possibly TRBD1 on 5 matching bases. This CDR3 contains 17 residues. Germline V gene lookup returns CDR1 KGHSY and CDR2 FQNENV. Trimming took 1 base from V and 2 from J, leaving 17 bases between them. CDR3 nucleotides: TGTGCCAGCAGCCAATTAGGGGATAGAGCGAAAAACACTGAAGCTTTCTTT. It codes for CASSQLGDRAKNTEAFF.